Sequencing of this T cell receptor (beta chain) was carried out in a study of technical replicates of blood from a handful of donors. The repertoire was sequenced with immunoSEQ multiplex PCR; TCRdb's copy has only in-frame clones and lacks some. This repertoire shows 91,000 or so clones, 95% found once; its top ten account for 0.25% to 0.3%. This CDR3 is 16 amino acids long. Germline assignment: CDR1 SGHRS and CDR2 YFSETQ. Trimming left V 4 bases short and J 1 base short, with 17 bases between. The sample comprised T cells isolated from PBMCs. The V and J genes are TRBV5-1 and TRBJ1-1, with D unclear. This TCR came from a human donor in good health. The CDR3 bases are TGCGCCAGCAGCGTTGAGACGAGTTGGGCGAACACTGAAGCTTTCTTT. Protein product: CASSVETSWANTEAFF.